The rows below give T cell receptor beta chains drawn from one sample of a study of cytomegalovirus exposure and HLA in healthy donors. Here immunoSEQ multiplex PCR was the method, and the copy in TCRdb shows in-frame clones only, minus some. The sample lists about 130,000 clones, around 74% occurring once. The sample consisted of PBMCs. The receptors originated from a woman between 45 and 65 years old in good health and CMV-seropositive. Each CDR3 is given with its conserved first and last residue. D genes are given only for firm matches. Expanded clones are given a class, and other clones once, few, many or no size at all.

CASRPGVGTDTQYF TGTGCCAGCAGACCAGGGGTTGGTACAGATACGCAGTATTTT . . 14 TRBJ2-3 TRBV7-9
CASGAGPNYEQYF TGTGCCAGCGGGGCGGGGCCGAACTACGAGCAGTACTTC once . 13 TRBJ2-7 TRBV6-1
CASSEARGQEWETQYF TGTGCCAGCAGTGAAGCTAGGGGGCAGGAATGGGAGACCCAGTACTTC . TRBD1 16 TRBJ2-5 TRBV2
CASSLRASGGGNTGELFF TGTGCCAGCAGCTTGCGGGCTAGCGGGGGGGGTAACACCGGGGAGCTGTTTTTT . TRBD2 18 TRBJ2-2 TRBV7-2
CAISDVGELFF TGTGCCATCAGTGACGTCGGGGAGCTGTTTTTT few . 11 TRBJ2-2 TRBV10-3
CASSGTLVDTEAFF TGCGCCAGCAGCGGGACACTCGTGGACACTGAAGCTTTCTTT few . 14 TRBJ1-1 TRBV5-1
CATSRGLSGNTIYF TGTGCCACCAGCAGGGGACTCTCTGGAAACACCATATATTTT once . 14 TRBJ1-3 TRBV15
CASSDGQLNTEAFF TGTGCCAGCAGTGACGGACAGCTGAACACTGAAGCTTTCTTT . . 14 TRBJ1-1 TRBV2
CASTTGTGEQETQYF TGTGCCAGCACCACCGGGACAGGGGAGCAAGAGACCCAGTACTTC . TRBD1 15 TRBJ2-5 TRBV7-6
CASSPAGFSFYGYTF TGTGCCAGCAGCCCGGCGGGATTTTCATTCTATGGCTACACCTTC . . 15 TRBJ1-2 TRBV5-4
CAWSDLAGSTDTQYF TGTGCCTGGAGTGATCTAGCGGGGAGCACAGATACGCAGTATTTT . TRBD2 15 TRBJ2-3 TRBV30
CASSFDGSSYNSPLHF TGTGCCAGCAGCTTCGATGGGAGCTCCTATAATTCACCCCTCCACTTT . . 16 TRBJ1-6 TRBV5-5
CASSLEGTSGGAGSNEQFF TGTGCCAGCAGCTTAGAAGGGACTAGCGGGGGGGCCGGATCCAATGAGCAGTTCTTC . TRBD2 19 TRBJ2-1 TRBV7-2
CASSALRGRDSPLHF TGTGCCAGTAGTGCGCTCAGGGGAAGGGATTCACCCCTCCACTTT . . 15 TRBJ1-6 TRBV19
CASSLAGTTLGEQYF TGTGCCAGCAGCTTGGCCGGCACGACTTTGGGCGAGCAGTACTTC . . 15 TRBJ2-7 TRBV5-6
CASSIRDLDTQYF TGTGCCAGCAGTATACGGGACTTGGATACGCAGTATTTT . . 13 TRBJ2-3 TRBV7-2
CASSPAGVAGVEQYF TGTGCCAGCAGCCCGGCCGGGGTAGCGGGGGTTGAGCAGTACTTC . TRBD2 15 TRBJ2-7 TRBV5-4
CASGLSGGVQETQYF TGCGCCAGTGGTCTTAGCGGGGGGGTCCAAGAGACCCAGTACTTC . TRBD2 15 TRBJ2-5 TRBV5-1
CASSPTGQGPYGYTF TGCGCCAGCAGCCCGACCGGACAGGGCCCCTATGGCTACACCTTC . TRBD1 15 TRBJ1-2 TRBV5-1
CASSQGWTGGIYEQYF TGCGCCAGCAGCCAAGGGTGGACAGGGGGCATTTACGAGCAGTACTTC few TRBD1 16 TRBJ2-7 TRBV4-3
CASSIVEGRVTEAFF TGTGCCAGTAGTATAGTAGAGGGTCGGGTCACTGAAGCTTTCTTT . . 15 TRBJ1-1 TRBV19
CASSKGLRNTEAFF TGCGCCAGCAGCAAGGGACTGCGGAACACTGAAGCTTTCTTT . . 14 TRBJ1-1 TRBV5-1
CASSITPSGNTIYF TGTGCCAGTAGTATAACTCCCTCTGGAAACACCATATATTTT . . 14 TRBJ1-3 TRBV19
CASSPGGLSTDTQYF TGTGCCAGCAGCCCGGGGGGGTTATCTACAGATACGCAGTATTTT . TRBD2 15 TRBJ2-3 TRBV11-3
CASSFRGPNEKLFF TGTGCCAGCAGTTTCCGGGGTCCTAATGAAAAACTGTTTTTT . . 14 TRBJ1-4 TRBV6-5
CASSFLSDTQYF TGTGCCAGCAGCTTCTTATCCGATACGCAGTATTTT . . 12 TRBJ2-3 TRBV5-5
CASSPTGTGKGQPQHF TGTGCCAGCAGCCCGACGGGAACAGGGAAGGGTCAACCCCAGCATTTT . . 16 TRBJ1-5 TRBV7-2
CASSPRRDGYGYTF TGTGCCAGCTCACCACGCCGGGATGGGTATGGCTACACCTTC . . 14 TRBJ1-2 TRBV18
CASSFPASGGLNEQFF TGTGCCAGCAGCTTTCCGGCTAGCGGGGGTTTGAATGAGCAGTTCTTC once TRBD2 16 TRBJ2-1 TRBV5-4
CASSLARGTQYF TGTGCCAGCAGCTTAGCGCGGGGGACCCAGTACTTC . . 12 TRBJ2-5 TRBV7-8
CASSPPGTGRDTQYF TGTGCCAGCTCACCGCCCGGGACAGGAAGAGATACGCAGTATTTT once TRBD1 15 TRBJ2-3 TRBV18
CASSIYRGRNTEAFF TGTGCCAGTAGTATTTACAGGGGAAGGAACACTGAAGCTTTCTTT once TRBD1 15 TRBJ1-1 TRBV19
CAWSGMRGALDTQYF TGTGCCTGGAGTGGAATGCGGGGGGCCTTAGATACGCAGTATTTT once TRBD2 15 TRBJ2-3 TRBV30
CASSLGGGAFF TGTGCCAGCAGCTTAGGAGGTGGGGCTTTCTTT . . 11 TRBJ1-1 TRBV7-2
CASSYTGPQTEAFF TGTGCCAGCAGTTATACAGGTCCTCAAACTGAAGCTTTCTTT . . 14 TRBJ1-1 TRBV6-5
CASSLIENNEQFF TGCGCCAGCAGCTTGATAGAGAACAATGAGCAGTTCTTC . . 13 TRBJ2-1 TRBV5-1
CASSEARAEQYF TGTGCCAGCAGTGAAGCAAGAGCGGAGCAGTACTTC . . 12 TRBJ2-7 TRBV6-1
CASSVEGGNRTDTQYF TGTGCCAGCAGCGTAGAAGGGGGCAATCGCACAGATACGCAGTATTTT . TRBD1 16 TRBJ2-3 TRBV9
CASSPQGVPNYGYTF TGTGCCAGCAGTCCACAGGGGGTCCCTAACTATGGCTACACCTTC . TRBD1 15 TRBJ1-2 TRBV6-5
CASSASGVSYNEQFF TGTGCCAGTAGTGCTTCAGGGGTCTCCTACAATGAGCAGTTCTTC . . 15 TRBJ2-1 TRBV19
CASSKELRVRYEQYF TGTGCCAGCAGCAAAGAACTGAGGGTTCGCTACGAGCAGTACTTC once . 15 TRBJ2-7 TRBV21-1
CASSVRGQGYEQYF TGTGCCAGCAGCGTGAGGGGACAGGGCTACGAGCAGTACTTC . TRBD1 14 TRBJ2-7 TRBV9
CASSIVQGGYTF TGTGCCAGCAGCATCGTACAGGGGGGCTACACCTTC once TRBD1 12 TRBJ1-2 TRBV7-2
CASSESTVSTDTQYF TGCGCCAGCAGTGAGTCGACAGTTAGCACAGATACGCAGTATTTT few . 15 TRBJ2-3 TRBV10-1
CASSPTGGGGEKLFF TGTGCCAGCAGCCCAACAGGGGGAGGGGGGGAAAAACTGTTTTTT . TRBD1 15 TRBJ1-4 TRBV7-2
CASRASYTGELFF TGTGCCAGCAGGGCTAGTTACACCGGGGAGCTGTTTTTT few . 13 TRBJ2-2 TRBV2
CASSRTSGGQETQYF TGTGCCAGCAGCCGGACTAGCGGGGGGCAAGAGACCCAGTACTTC . TRBD2 15 TRBJ2-5 TRBV13
CASKPGGRVTDTQYF TGTGCCAGCAAACCGGGGGGGCGGGTCACAGATACGCAGTATTTT . TRBD2 15 TRBJ2-3 TRBV2
CASSQEGDVGSNQPQHF TGCGCCAGCAGCCAAGAAGGGGATGTCGGGAGTAATCAGCCCCAGCATTTT once . 17 TRBJ1-5 TRBV4-1
CASSLINGETQYF TGTGCCAGCTCTCTGATAAACGGGGAGACCCAGTACTTC . . 13 TRBJ2-5 TRBV18
CASSLSQTGSSYEQYF TGTGCCAGCAGCTTGAGCCAGACAGGGAGCAGCTACGAGCAGTACTTC . TRBD1 16 TRBJ2-7 TRBV5-6
CASSLYYEQYF TGTGCCAGCAGCTTATACTACGAGCAGTACTTC . . 11 TRBJ2-7 TRBV11-2
CASSPPGGSNTEAFF TGCGCCAGCAGCCCTCCAGGGGGGTCAAACACTGAAGCTTTCTTT . TRBD1 15 TRBJ1-1 TRBV5-1
CASSHIQGDNEQFF TGTGCCAGCAGCCACATTCAAGGGGACAATGAGCAGTTCTTC . . 14 TRBJ2-1 TRBV5-5